This T cell receptor beta chain was recorded in a study of early T cells in non-severe SARS-CoV-2 infection. TCRdb passed the 5' RACE reads through MiXCR, listing each CDR3 protein once. The sample carries fewer than 50,000 distinct CDR3 sequences, about 6.5% recorded once. Germline V gene sequence: CDR1 SGHTA, CDR2 FQGNSA. The CDR3 length is 17 residues. Trimming took off 4 bases at V and 0 bases at J, with 15 bases between the two ends. The TCR comes from an adult who was a healthcare worker with PCR-confirmed SARS-CoV-2 infection or an uninfected control (not recorded which). The gene calls are TRBV7-2 and TRBJ1-4; D possibly corresponds to TRBD1 (5 bases). The sequenced sample was whole blood, obtained at baseline. Here the CDR3 DNA reads TGTGCCAGCAGCTCCTTGGGCAGACAGACAACTAATGAAAAACTGTTTTTT. Amino acid sequence: CASSSLGRQTTNEKLFF. Looking up the rest from reference TRBV7-2 and TRBJ1-4 gives the full variable domain: GAGVSQSPSNKVTEKGKDVELRCDPISGHTALYWYRQSLGQGLEFLIYFQGNSAPDKSGLPSDRFSAERTGGSVSTLTIQRTQQEDSAVYLCASSSLGRQTTNEKLFFGSGTQLSVL.